This T cell receptor beta chain appears in the sequencing data of a study of T cells in Graves' hyperthyroidism and ophthalmopathy. RNA transcripts yielded amplified TCR beta CDR3 regions. An initial round of RT-PCR targeting the TCR CDR3 relied on the HTBI primer set. TCRdb reprocessed the multiplex PCR reads via MiXCR and lists one record per CDR3 protein. The sample carries over 300,000 distinct CDR3 sequences, more than 11% recorded once. For this clonotype: What it recognizes is unknown.

Aged 18 to 65, the patients had hyperthyroidism that was newly diagnosed and had lasted under 2 months. Findings and limits, study-wide: With a median lead of approximately 6 months before onset, the model predicted ophthalmopathy.

Deletions cut 8 bases from V and 0 bases from J, with 11 bases between. The CDR3 extends over 14 amino acids. CDR1 is MNHNS and CDR2 is SASEGT in the germline V gene. The TCR originated in a woman in her sixties with Graves' hyperthyroidism. The chain recombines TRBV6-1 with TRBJ1-5; D uncertain. Material for sequencing was blood. The CDR3 sequence is CASDMEGSNQPQHF. Here the CDR3 DNA reads TGTGCCAGCGATATGGAGGGTAGCAATCAGCCCCAGCATTTT.